Listed below are T cell receptor beta chains from one sample, sequenced in a study of T-cell memory formation after mild COVID-19. One entry per CDR3 protein results from TCRdb running MiXCR on the 5' RACE reads. The data contain around 200,000 distinct CDR3 sequences, roughly a tenth of them singletons. Sequenced: PBMCs or a T cell subset sorted from them (not recorded which). Receptors were obtained from a man between 18 and 35 years old who had mild COVID-19 (a few samples of this study predate the infection). Cell type and time point are not known. CDR3s include the opening cysteine and the closing phenylalanine or tryptophan. D genes are given only for firm matches. Clone size is not always given. Where it is, it says once, few, many or a class for expanded clones.

size,length,D,V,J,DNA,CDR3
few,13,TRBD1,TRBV27,TRBJ1-2,TGTGCCAGCAGGACAGGGGGCAACTATGGCTACACCTTC,CASRTGGNYGYTF
-,13,-,TRBV18,TRBJ2-5,TGTGCCAGCTCTCCCGGGAACCAAGAGACCCAGTACTTC,CASSPGNQETQYF
-,15,-,TRBV7-8,TRBJ2-6,TGTGCCAGCAGCCGACCAAGCTCTGGGGCCAACGTCCTGACTTTC,CASSRPSSGANVLTF
few,17,-,TRBV5-1,TRBJ1-2,TGCGCCAGCAGCTTGGCCACCGGAGGGAGCTTAGACTATGGCTACACCTTC,CASSLATGGSLDYGYTF
many,16,-,TRBV4-1,TRBJ2-3,TGCGCCAGCAGCCAAGAGGGGGGTCCAAACACAGATACGCAGTATTTT,CASSQEGGPNTDTQYF
many,14,-,TRBV12-3/TRBV12-4,TRBJ2-5,TGTGCCAGCAGTTTAATGACTAGTGCAGAGACCCAGTACTTC,CASSLMTSAETQYF
many,14,-,TRBV7-2,TRBJ2-3,TGTGCCAGCAGACGGGGCAGTAGCACAGATACGCAGTATTTT,CASRRGSSTDTQYF
-,12,-,TRBV6-2/TRBV6-3,TRBJ1-2,TGTGCCAGCACCACCGGACTTGGGGGCTACACCTTC,CASTTGLGGYTF
-,15,-,TRBV5-5,TRBJ2-6,TGTGCCAGCCACACGGGCCGCCCTGGGGCCAACGTCCTGACTTTC,CASHTGRPGANVLTF
-,14,-,TRBV7-3,TRBJ2-2,TGTGCCAGCAGCTCGCCCCCGGGGTCCGGGGAGCTGTTTTTT,CASSSPPGSGELFF
few,14,-,TRBV6-5,TRBJ1-2,TGTGCCAGCAGTTCCCTGGGGAGGCCCTATGGCTACACCTTC,CASSSLGRPYGYTF
few,16,TRBD2,TRBV12-3/TRBV12-4,TRBJ2-5,TGTGCCAGCAGTCCCCTCCGGCGGGGGAAAATGGAGACCCAGTACTTC,CASSPLRRGKMETQYF
few,16,TRBD1,TRBV7-2,TRBJ1-2,TGTGCCAGCAGTCACAATACAGGGGGCGACGGCTATGGCTACACCTTC,CASSHNTGGDGYGYTF
once,14,-,TRBV6-5,TRBJ2-5,TGTGCCAGCAGTTACTCGGGAGCCCGGGAGACCCAGTACTTC,CASSYSGARETQYF
few,16,TRBD1,TRBV5-1,TRBJ2-7,TGCGCCAGCAGCTTGGCAGGTAGACAGGGAACCTACGAGCAGTACTTC,CASSLAGRQGTYEQYF
few,13,-,TRBV15,TRBJ2-5,TGTGCCACCAGCAGGACCGGTCAAGAGACCCAGTACTTC,CATSRTGQETQYF
-,15,-,TRBV20-1,TRBJ2-5,TGCAGTGCCCACATGACAAGCTCCACTCAAGAGACCCAGTACTTC,CSAHMTSSTQETQYF
few,15,-,TRBV18,TRBJ1-1,TGTGCCAGCTCACCCCAGGGAGGTGCGAGCACTGAAGCTTTCTTT,CASSPQGGASTEAFF
-,12,-,TRBV11-2,TRBJ1-2,TGTGCCAGCAGCCTGCGGGACCGCGGCTACACCTTC,CASSLRDRGYTF
few,14,-,TRBV6-6,TRBJ1-1,TGTGCCAGCAGTTACTCTATATGGACTAATGAAGCTTTCTTT,CASSYSIWTNEAFF
-,16,-,TRBV7-6,TRBJ2-3,TGTGCCAGCAGCTTCGACCTTAGCGGTTTCACAGATACGCAGTATTTT,CASSFDLSGFTDTQYF
few,15,TRBD1,TRBV5-1,TRBJ1-6,TGCGCCAGCAGCTTGGAGGGACAGAATAATTCACCCCTCCACTTT,CASSLEGQNNSPLHF
-,14,-,TRBV4-1,TRBJ1-2,TGCGCCAGCAGCCTCCCGCTTGGGTCGGGGGGCTACACCTTC,CASSLPLGSGGYTF
few,14,-,TRBV5-1,TRBJ1-1,TGCGCCAGCAGCTTCAGGGGATTTCACACTGAAGCTTTCTTT,CASSFRGFHTEAFF
-,13,-,TRBV6-1,TRBJ1-2,TGTGCCAGCTCCCGAGAACGTACCTATGGCTACACCTTC,CASSRERTYGYTF
few,14,-,TRBV11-3,TRBJ2-3,TGTGCCAGCAGCTTAGGTGGGCCCAGGGATACGCAGTATTTT,CASSLGGPRDTQYF
few,11,-,TRBV11-2,TRBJ2-7,TGTGCCAGCAGCGTCCGTTGGGGAGCGTACTTC,CASSVRWGAYF
-,13,-,TRBV12-3/TRBV12-4,TRBJ1-2,TGTGCCAGCAGGGATATGGGGGTTTGGGGCTACACCTTC,CASRDMGVWGYTF
few,12,-,TRBV12-3/TRBV12-4,TRBJ2-2,TGTGCCAGCAGGGGGGTGACCGGGGAGCTGTTTTTT,CASRGVTGELFF
few,13,-,TRBV11-1,TRBJ1-2,TGTGCCAGCGAAAGGGATCCTAACTATGGCTACACCTTC,CASERDPNYGYTF
few,14,TRBD1,TRBV10-2,TRBJ2-5,TGCGCCAGCACCAGGACAGGGGGCTTCGGGACCCAGTACTTC,CASTRTGGFGTQYF
many,13,-,TRBV29-1,TRBJ1-2,TGCAGCGGAGAACGGGGTGCTGGCTATGGCTACACCTTC,CSGERGAGYGYTF
many,13,-,TRBV7-2,TRBJ2-3,TGTGCCAGCAGCTTAAAAGGGGCAGATACGCAGTATTTT,CASSLKGADTQYF
few,14,-,TRBV19,TRBJ1-2,TGTGCCAGTAGTATAGATCTCCCCCCGGATGGCTACACCTTC,CASSIDLPPDGYTF
few,14,TRBD1,TRBV12-3/TRBV12-4,TRBJ2-2,TGTGCCAGCAGTTCGACAGGGTCAGCTGGGGAGCTGTTTTTT,CASSSTGSAGELFF
many,16,TRBD2,TRBV5-1,TRBJ2-6,TGCGCCAGCGAGGCTAGCGGGGACTCTGGGGCCAACGTCCTGACTTTC,CASEASGDSGANVLTF
few,15,-,TRBV6-2/TRBV6-3,TRBJ2-3,TGTGCCAGCAGTCTACCACAGGGCAAGGCAGATACGCAGTATTTT,CASSLPQGKADTQYF
-,14,-,TRBV27,TRBJ1-5,TGTGCCAGCAGGGATACAGGTAGCAATCAGCCCCAGCATTTT,CASRDTGSNQPQHF
few,11,-,TRBV12-3/TRBV12-4,TRBJ1-3,TGTGCCAGCAGAGGGGAAAACACCATATATTTT,CASRGENTIYF
few,13,-,TRBV11-2,TRBJ1-1,TGTGCCAGCGGCGCGGACGCGAACACTGAAGCTTTCTTT,CASGADANTEAFF
few,21,-,TRBV7-2,TRBJ2-5,TGTGCCAGCAGCTTATACCCCCCCCCCGCAGGGAGATTTACCGGAGGGGAGACCCAGTACTTC,CASSLYPPPAGRFTGGETQYF
-,15,TRBD2,TRBV28,TRBJ2-5,TGTGCCAGCCGGTCCTCCGAGCGGGGGGGAGAGACCCAGTACTTC,CASRSSERGGETQYF
-,16,-,TRBV7-2,TRBJ2-3,TGTGCCAGCAGCTTAGCAAGGCGGCAGTGGGGAGATACGCAGTATTTT,CASSLARRQWGDTQYF
-,13,-,TRBV19,TRBJ1-2,TGTGCCAGTAGTGCGTCGGGCGCCTATGGCTACACCTTC,CASSASGAYGYTF
-,15,-,TRBV9,TRBJ1-4,TGTGCCAGCAGCACCAACTACAATCAAGGGGAAAAACTGTTTTTT,CASSTNYNQGEKLFF
few,14,TRBD1,TRBV5-1,TRBJ1-2,TGCGCCAGCCGCCGGGACAGAACTAACTATGGCTACACCTTC,CASRRDRTNYGYTF